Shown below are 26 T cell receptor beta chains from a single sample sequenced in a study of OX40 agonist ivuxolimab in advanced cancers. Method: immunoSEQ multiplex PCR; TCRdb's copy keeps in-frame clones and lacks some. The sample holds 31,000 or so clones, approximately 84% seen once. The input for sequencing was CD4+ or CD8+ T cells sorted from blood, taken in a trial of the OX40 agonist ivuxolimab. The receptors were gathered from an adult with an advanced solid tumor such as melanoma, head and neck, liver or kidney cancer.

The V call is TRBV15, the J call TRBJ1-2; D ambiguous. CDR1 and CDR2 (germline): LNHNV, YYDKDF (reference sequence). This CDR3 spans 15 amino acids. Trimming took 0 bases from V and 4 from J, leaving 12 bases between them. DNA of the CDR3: TGTGCCACCAGCAGAGATAGGCAGGATCCCTATGGCTACACCTTC. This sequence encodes CATSRDRQDPYGYTF.

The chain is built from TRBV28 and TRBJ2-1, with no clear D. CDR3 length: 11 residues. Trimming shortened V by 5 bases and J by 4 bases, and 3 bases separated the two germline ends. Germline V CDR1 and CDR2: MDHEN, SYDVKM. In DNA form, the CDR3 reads TGTGCCAGCAGTGAATACAATGAGCAGTTCTTC. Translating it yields CASSEYNEQFF.

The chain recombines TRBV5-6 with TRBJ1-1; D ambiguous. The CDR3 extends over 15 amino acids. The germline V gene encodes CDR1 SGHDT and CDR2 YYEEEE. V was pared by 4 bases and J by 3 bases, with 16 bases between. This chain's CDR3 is CASSADGPGYTEAFF. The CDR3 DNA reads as TGTGCCAGCAGCGCAGACGGGCCGGGGTACACTGAAGCTTTCTTT.

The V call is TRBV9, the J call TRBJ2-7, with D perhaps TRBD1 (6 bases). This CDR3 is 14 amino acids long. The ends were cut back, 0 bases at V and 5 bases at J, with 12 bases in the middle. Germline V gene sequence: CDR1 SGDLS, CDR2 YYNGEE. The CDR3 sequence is CASSVAYRADEQYF. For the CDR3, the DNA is TGTGCCAGCAGCGTAGCTTACAGGGCGGACGAGCAGTACTTC.

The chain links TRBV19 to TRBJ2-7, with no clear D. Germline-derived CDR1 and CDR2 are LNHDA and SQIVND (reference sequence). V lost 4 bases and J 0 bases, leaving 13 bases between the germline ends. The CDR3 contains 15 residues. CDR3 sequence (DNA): TGTGCCAGTAGTACCGCGCTCTCGAGCTCCTACGAGCAGTACTTC. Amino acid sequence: CASSTALSSSYEQYF.

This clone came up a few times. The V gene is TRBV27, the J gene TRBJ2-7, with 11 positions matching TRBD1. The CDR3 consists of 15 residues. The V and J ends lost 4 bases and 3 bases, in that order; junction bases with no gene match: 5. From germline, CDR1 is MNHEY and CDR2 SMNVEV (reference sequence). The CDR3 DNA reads TGTGCCAGCAGTTACTCCGGGACAGGGGGCTACGAGCAGTACTTC. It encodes CASSYSGTGGYEQYF.

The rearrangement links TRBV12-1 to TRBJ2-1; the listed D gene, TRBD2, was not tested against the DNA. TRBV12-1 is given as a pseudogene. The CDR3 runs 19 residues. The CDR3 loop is CASSRMTSGRGPSYNEQFF. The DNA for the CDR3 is TGTGCCAGCAGTCGTATGACTAGCGGGAGAGGTCCCTCCTACAATGAGCAGTTCTTC.

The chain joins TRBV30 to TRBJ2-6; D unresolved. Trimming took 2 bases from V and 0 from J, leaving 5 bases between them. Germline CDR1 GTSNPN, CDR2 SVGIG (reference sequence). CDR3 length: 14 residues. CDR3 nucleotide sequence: TGTGCCTGGAGTTCCGGCTCTGGGGCCAACGTCCTGACTTTC. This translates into CAWSSGSGANVLTF.

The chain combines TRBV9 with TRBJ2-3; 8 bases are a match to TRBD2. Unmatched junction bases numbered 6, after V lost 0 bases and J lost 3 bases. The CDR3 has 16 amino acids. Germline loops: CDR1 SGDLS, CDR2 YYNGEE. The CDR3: CASSVEGGGRTDTQYF. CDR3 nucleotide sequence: TGTGCCAGCAGCGTAGAAGGTGGCGGGAGGACAGATACGCAGTATTTT.

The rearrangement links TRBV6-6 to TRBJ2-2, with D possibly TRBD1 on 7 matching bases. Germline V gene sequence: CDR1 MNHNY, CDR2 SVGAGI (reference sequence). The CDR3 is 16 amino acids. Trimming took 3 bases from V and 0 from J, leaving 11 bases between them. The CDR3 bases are TGTGCCAGCAGTTATGGCGGGACAGCGAACACCGGGGAGCTGTTTTTT. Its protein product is CASSYGGTANTGELFF.

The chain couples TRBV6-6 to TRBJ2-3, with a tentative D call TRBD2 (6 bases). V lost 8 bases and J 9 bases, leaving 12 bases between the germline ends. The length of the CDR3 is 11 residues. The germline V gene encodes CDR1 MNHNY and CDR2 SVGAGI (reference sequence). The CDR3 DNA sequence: TGTGCCAGCGCCCTGGGGGGAACGCAGTATTTT. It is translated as CASALGGTQYF.

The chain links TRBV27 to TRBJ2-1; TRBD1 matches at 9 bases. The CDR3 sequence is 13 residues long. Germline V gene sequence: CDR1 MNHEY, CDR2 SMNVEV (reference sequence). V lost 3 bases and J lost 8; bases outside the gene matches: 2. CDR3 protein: CASSFTGGDEQFF. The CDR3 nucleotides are TGTGCCAGCAGTTTTACAGGGGGCGATGAGCAGTTCTTC.

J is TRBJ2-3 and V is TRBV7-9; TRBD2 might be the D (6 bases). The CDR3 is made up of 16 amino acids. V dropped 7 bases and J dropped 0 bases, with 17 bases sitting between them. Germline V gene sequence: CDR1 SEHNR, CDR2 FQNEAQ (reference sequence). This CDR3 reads CASNPLGGLSTDTQYF. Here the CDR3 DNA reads TGTGCCAGCAACCCCCTTGGGGGACTTAGCACAGATACGCAGTATTTT.

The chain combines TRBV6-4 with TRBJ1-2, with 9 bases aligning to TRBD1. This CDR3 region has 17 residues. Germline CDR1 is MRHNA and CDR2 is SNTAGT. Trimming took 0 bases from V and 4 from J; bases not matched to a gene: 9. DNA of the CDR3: TGTGCCAGCAGTGACTCGACGGGAGAGGGACAGGGCTATGGCTACACCTTC. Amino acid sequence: CASSDSTGEGQGYGYTF.

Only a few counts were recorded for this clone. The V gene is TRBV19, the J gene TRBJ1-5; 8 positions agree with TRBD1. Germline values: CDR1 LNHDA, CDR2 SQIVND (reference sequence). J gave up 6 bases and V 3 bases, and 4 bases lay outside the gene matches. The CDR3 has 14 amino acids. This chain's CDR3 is CASSMTGAGQPQHF. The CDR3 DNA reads TGTGCCAGTAGTATGACAGGGGCGGGTCAGCCCCAGCATTTT.

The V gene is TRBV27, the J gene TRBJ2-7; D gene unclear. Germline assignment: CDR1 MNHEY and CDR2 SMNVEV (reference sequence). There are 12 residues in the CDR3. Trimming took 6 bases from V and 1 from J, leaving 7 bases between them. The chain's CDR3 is CASRSNSYEQYF. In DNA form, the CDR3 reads TGTGCCAGCAGGTCCAATTCCTACGAGCAGTACTTC.

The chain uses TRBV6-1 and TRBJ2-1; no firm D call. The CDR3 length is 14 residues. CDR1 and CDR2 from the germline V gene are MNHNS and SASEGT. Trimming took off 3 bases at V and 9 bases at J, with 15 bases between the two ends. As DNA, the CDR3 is TGTGCCAGCAGTGAGACAACGGAAGGGCTTGAGCAGTTCTTC. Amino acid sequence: CASSETTEGLEQFF.

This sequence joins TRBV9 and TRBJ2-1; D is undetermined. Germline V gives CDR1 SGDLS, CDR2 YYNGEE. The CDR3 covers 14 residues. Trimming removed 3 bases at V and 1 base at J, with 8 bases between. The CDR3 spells CASSEEVSYNEQFF. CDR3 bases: TGTGCCAGCAGCGAAGAAGTATCCTACAATGAGCAGTTCTTC.

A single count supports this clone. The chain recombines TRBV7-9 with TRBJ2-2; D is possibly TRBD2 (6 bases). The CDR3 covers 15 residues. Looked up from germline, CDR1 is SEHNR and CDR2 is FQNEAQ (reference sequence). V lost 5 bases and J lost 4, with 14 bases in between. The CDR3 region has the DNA TGTGCCAGCAGCGAGGCCTGGGGAGGCACCGGGGAGCTGTTTTTT. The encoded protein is CASSEAWGGTGELFF.

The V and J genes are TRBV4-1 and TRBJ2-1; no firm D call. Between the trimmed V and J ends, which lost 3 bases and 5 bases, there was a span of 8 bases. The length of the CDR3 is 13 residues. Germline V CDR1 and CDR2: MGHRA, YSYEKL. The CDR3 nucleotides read TGCGCCAGCAGCCAGGAGACGAACAATGAGCAGTTCTTC. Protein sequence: CASSQETNNEQFF.

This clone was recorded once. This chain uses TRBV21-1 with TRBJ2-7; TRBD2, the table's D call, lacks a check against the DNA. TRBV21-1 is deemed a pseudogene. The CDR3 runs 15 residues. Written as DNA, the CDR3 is TGTGCCAGCAGCAAACAAGCGGGAGGGCCTAACGAGCAGTACTTC. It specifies CASSKQAGGPNEQYF.

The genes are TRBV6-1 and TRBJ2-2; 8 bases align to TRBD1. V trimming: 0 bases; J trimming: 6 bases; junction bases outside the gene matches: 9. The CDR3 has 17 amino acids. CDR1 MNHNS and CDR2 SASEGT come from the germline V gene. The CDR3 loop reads CASSEARQGARAGELFF. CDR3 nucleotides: TGTGCCAGCAGTGAAGCGCGGCAGGGGGCAAGGGCCGGGGAGCTGTTTTTT.

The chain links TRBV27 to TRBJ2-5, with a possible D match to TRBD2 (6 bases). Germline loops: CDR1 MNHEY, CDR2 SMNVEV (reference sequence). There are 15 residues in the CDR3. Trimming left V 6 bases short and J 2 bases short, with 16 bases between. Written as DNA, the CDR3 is TGTGCCAGCAGCGCGGGACTCAGGGATCAAGAGACCCAGTACTTC. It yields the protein CASSAGLRDQETQYF.

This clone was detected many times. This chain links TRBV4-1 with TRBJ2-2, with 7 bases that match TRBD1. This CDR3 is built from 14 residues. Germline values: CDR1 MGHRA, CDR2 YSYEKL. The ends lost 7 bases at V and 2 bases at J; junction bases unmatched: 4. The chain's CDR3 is CASIDRENTGELFF. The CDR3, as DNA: TGCGCCAGCATCGACAGGGAAAACACCGGGGAGCTGTTTTTT.

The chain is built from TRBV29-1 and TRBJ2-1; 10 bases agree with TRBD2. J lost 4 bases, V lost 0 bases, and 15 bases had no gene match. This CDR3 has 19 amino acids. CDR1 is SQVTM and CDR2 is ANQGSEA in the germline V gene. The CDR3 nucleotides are TGCAGCGTTGAAGATGATAGCCTTATGCTAGCGGGGGCTTACAATGAGCAGTTCTTC. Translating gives CSVEDDSLMLAGAYNEQFF.

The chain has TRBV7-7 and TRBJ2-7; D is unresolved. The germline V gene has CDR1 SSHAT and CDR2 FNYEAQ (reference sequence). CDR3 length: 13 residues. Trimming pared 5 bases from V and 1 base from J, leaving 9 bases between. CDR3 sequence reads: CASSPYPSYEQYF. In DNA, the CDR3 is TGTGCCAGCAGCCCTTATCCTTCCTACGAGCAGTACTTC. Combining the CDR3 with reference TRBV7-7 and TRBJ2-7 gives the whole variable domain GAGVSQSPRYKVTKRGQDVTLRCDPISSHATLYWYQQALGQGPEFLTYFNYEAQPDKSGLPSDRFSAERPEGSISTLTIQRTEQRDSAMYRCASSPYPSYEQYFGPGTRLTVT.